This TCR beta chain stems from a study of blood T cells in healthy people across ages. Isolated PBMCs totaled at least 6 million in each sample. Only a few counts were recorded for this clonotype. Its antigen remains unidentified. CDR1 and CDR2 from the germline V gene are SGHTA and FQGTGA. V gave up 5 bases and J gave up 1 base, with 17 bases separating them. The CDR3 sequence is 16 residues long. General study points: Because donor CMV status was unknown, expanded clonotype changes were possibly confounded. Estimates drawn from one million T cells were deemed to understate diversity.

Combining a sample-barcoded 5' primer with a J-beta primer mix, a second PCR ran for 7 to 11 cycles. TCRdb reprocessed the 5' RACE reads with MiXCR, giving one entry per CDR3 protein. Of 950,000 to 1,200,000 distinct CDR3 sequences in the sample, more than 30% are singletons; the top ten hold around 12%. Input material: blood. The TCR was taken from a man between 18 and 29 years old in good health. This chain connects TRBV7-3 to TRBJ1-1; D gene unclear. For the CDR3, the DNA is TGTGCCAGCAGCCGAAACGGCGGTGGAGGGAACACTGAAGCTTTCTTT. Amino acids: CASSRNGGGGNTEAFF.